This TCR beta chain came from a study of tumor-infiltrating lymphocytes in oesophageal squamous cell carcinoma. The CDR3 covers 17 residues. Germline CDR1 reads SGHVS; CDR2 reads FNYEAQ. V lost 2 bases, J lost 0 bases, and 11 bases lay in between. TCRdb fed the PCR reads into MiXCR, producing one record per CDR3 protein. The sample has roughly 14,000 distinct CDR3 sequences, roughly half seen once. Only one count was recorded for this clonotype. The V and J genes are TRBV7-6 and TRBJ2-6; D is ambiguous. What was sequenced was blood. This receptor was taken from a male donor with esophageal squamous cell carcinoma. CDR3 residues: CASSLNTPSSGANVLTF. CDR3 coding DNA: TGTGCCAGCAGCTTAAACACCCCCAGCTCTGGGGCCAACGTCCTGACTTTC.